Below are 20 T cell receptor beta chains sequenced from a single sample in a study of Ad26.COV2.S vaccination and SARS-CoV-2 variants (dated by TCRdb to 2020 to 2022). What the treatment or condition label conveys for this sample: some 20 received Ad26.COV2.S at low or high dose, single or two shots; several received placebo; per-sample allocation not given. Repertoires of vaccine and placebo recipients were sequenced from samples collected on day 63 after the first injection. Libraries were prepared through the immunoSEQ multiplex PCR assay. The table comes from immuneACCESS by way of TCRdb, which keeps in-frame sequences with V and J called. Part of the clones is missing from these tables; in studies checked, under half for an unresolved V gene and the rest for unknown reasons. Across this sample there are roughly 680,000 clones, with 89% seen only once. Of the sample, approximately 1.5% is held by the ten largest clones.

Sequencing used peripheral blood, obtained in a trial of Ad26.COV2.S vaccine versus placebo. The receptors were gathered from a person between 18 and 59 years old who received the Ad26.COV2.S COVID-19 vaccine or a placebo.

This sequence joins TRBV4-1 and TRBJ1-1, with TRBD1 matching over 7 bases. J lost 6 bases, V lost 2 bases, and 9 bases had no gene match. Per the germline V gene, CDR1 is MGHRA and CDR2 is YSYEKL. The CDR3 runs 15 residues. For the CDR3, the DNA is TGCGCCAGCAGCCAATTCCCAGGGGGGGAAGCTGAAGCTTTCTTT. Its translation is CASSQFPGGEAEAFF.

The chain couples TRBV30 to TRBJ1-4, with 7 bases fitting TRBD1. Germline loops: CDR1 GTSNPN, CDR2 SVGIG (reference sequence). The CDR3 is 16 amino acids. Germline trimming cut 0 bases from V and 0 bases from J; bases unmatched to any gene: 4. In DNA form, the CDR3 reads TGTGCCTGGAGTGTAGGGGGCCTACCAACTAATGAAAAACTGTTTTTT. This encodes CAWSVGGLPTNEKLFF.

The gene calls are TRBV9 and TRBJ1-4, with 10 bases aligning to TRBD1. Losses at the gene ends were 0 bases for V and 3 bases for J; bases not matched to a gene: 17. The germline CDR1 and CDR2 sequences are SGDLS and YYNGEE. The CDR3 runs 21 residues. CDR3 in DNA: TGTGCCAGCAGCGTAGGCTCCGGGACCCGACAGGGGGCTCCAGCTAATGAAAAACTGTTTTTT. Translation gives CASSVGSGTRQGAPANEKLFF. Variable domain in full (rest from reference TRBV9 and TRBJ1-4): DSGVTQTPKHLITATGQRVTLRCSPRSGDLSVYWYQQSLDQGLQFLIQYYNGEERAKGNILERFSAQQFPDLHSELNLSSLELGDSALYFCASSVGSGTRQGAPANEKLFFGSGTQLSVL.

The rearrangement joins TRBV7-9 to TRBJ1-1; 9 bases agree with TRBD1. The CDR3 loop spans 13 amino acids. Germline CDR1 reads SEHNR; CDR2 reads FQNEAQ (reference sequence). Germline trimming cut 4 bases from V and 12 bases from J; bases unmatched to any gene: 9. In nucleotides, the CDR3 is TGTGCCAGCAGCTCGGGACAGGGCATAAGTACTTTCTTT. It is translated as CASSSGQGISTFF.

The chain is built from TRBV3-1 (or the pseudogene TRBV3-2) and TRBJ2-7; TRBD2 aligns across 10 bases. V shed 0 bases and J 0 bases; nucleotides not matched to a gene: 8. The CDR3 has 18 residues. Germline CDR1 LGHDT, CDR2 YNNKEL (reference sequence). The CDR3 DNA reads TGTGCCAGCAGCCAAGAGGGGCGACTAGCGGGTCCCTCCTACGAGCAGTACTTC. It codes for CASSQEGRLAGPSYEQYF.

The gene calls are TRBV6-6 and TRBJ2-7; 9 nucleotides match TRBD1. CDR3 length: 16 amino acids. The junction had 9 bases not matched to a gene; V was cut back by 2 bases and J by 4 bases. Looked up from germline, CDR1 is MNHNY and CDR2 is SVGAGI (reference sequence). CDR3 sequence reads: CASSYPPGQGGYEQYF. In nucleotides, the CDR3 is TGTGCCAGCAGTTACCCTCCGGGACAGGGTGGGTACGAGCAGTACTTC.

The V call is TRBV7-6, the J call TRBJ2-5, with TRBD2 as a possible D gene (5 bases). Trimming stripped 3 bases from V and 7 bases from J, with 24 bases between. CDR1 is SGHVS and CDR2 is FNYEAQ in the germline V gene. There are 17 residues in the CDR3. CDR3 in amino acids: CASSFNLRGRLEGTQYF. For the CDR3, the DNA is TGTGCCAGCAGCTTCAATTTACGAGGGAGACTTGAGGGGACCCAGTACTTC.

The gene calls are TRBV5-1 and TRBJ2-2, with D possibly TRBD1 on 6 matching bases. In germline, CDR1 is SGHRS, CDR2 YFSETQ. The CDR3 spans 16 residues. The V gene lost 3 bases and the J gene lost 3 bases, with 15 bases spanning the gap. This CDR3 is CASSWGTGTDTGELFF. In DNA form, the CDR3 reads TGCGCCAGCAGCTGGGGAACAGGGACGGACACCGGGGAGCTGTTTTTT.

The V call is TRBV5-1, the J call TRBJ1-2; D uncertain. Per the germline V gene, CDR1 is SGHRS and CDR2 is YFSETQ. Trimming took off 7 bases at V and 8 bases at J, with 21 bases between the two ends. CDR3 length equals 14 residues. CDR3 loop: CASRNAGMGLGYTF. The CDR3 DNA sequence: TGCGCCAGCCGAAACGCGGGGATGGGTCTCGGCTACACCTTC.

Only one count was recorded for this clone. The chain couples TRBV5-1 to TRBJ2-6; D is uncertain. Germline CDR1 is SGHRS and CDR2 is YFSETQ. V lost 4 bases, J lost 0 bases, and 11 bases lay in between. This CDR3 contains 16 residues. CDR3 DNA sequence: TGCGCCAGCAGCGGTAGTTCCCTCTCTGGGGCCAACGTCCTGACTTTC. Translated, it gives CASSGSSLSGANVLTF.

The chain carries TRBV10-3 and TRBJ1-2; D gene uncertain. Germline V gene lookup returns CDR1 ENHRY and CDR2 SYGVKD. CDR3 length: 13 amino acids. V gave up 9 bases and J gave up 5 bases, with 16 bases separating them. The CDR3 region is CAIRGPRTYGYTF. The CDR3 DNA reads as TGTGCCATTCGTGGGCCGCGAACGTATGGCTACACCTTC.

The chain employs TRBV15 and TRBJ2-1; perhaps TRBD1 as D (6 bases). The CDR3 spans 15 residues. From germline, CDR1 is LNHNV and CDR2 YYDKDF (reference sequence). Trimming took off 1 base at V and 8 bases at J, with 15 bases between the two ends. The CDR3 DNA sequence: TGTGCCACCAGCAGAGCTCCCCAACAGGGCTATGAGCAGTTCTTC. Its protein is CATSRAPQQGYEQFF.

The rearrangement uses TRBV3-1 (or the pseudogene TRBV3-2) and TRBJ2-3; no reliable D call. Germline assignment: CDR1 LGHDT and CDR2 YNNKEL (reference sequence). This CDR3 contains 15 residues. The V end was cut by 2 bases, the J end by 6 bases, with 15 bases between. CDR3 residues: CASSQNSRAPDTQYF. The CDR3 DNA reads TGTGCCAGCAGCCAAAATTCCCGGGCACCGGATACGCAGTATTTT.

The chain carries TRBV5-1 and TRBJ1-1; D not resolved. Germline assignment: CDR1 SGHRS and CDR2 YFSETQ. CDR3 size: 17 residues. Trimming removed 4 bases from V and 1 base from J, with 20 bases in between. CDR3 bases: TGCGCCAGCAGCCTGGACTACGGCCGGCTATCGAACACTGAAGCTTTCTTT. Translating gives CASSLDYGRLSNTEAFF.

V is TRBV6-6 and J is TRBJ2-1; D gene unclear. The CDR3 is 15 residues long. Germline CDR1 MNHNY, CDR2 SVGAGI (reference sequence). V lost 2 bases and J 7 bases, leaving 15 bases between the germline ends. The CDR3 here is CASSYLPLRWNEQFF. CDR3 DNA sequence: TGTGCCAGCAGTTACCTACCCTTGAGGTGGAATGAGCAGTTCTTC.

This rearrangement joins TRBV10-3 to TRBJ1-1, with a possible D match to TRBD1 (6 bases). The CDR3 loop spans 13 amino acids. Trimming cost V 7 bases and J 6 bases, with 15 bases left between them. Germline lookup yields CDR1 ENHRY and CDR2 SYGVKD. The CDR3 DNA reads TGTGCCATCACGCGGACAGTGTGGGCTGAAGCTTTCTTT. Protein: CAITRTVWAEAFF.

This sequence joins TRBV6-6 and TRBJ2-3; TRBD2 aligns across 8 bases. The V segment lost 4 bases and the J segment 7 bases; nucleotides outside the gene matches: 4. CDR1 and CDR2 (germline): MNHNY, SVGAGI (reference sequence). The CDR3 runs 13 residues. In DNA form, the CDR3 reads TGTGCCAGCAGTTCTCGGGGGGGCCATACGCAGTATTTT. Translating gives CASSSRGGHTQYF.

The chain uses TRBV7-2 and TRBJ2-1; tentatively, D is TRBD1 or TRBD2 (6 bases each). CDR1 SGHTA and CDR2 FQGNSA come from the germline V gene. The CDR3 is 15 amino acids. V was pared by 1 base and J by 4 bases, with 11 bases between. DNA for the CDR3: TGTGCCAGCAGCTTAGGGGGGGCCGAATACAATGAGCAGTTCTTC. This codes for CASSLGGAEYNEQFF.

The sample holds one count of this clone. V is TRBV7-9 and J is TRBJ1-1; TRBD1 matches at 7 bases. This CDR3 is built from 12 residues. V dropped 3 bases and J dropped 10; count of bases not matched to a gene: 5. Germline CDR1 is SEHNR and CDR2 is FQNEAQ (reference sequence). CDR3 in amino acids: CASSFRQGVAFF. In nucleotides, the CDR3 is TGTGCCAGCAGCTTCAGACAGGGCGTAGCTTTCTTT.

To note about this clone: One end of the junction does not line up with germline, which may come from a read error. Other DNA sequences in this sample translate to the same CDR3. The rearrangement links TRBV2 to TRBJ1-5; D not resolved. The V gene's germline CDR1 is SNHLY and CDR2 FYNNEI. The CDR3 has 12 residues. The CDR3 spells CASRKVDQPQHF. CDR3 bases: TGTGCCAGCAGAAAAGTGGATCAACCCCAGCATTTT. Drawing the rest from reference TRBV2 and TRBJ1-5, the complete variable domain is EPEVTQTPSHQVTQMGQEVILRCVPISNHLYFYWYRQILGQKVEFLVSFYNNEISEKSEIFDDQFSVERPDGSNFTLKIRSTKLEDSAMYFCASRKVDQPQHFGDGTRLSIL.